This TCR beta chain was observed in a study of OX40 agonist ivuxolimab in advanced cancers. Study at large: One patient with hepatocellular carcinoma and two with cutaneous melanoma, three in all, had partial responses.

Using immunoSEQ multiplex PCR, the repertoire was profiled, and TCRdb retains in-frame clones only, with some absent. The data contain 45,000 or so clones, 80% of them seen just once; the ten biggest clones take up 3.5% to 5%. Germline V CDR1 and CDR2: WSHSY, SAAADI. The junction had 6 bases not matched to a gene; V was cut back by 4 bases and J by 1 base. The CDR3 has 15 amino acids. The chain is built from TRBV10-2 and TRBJ1-1, with 7 positions matching TRBD1. Sample: CD4+ or CD8+ T cells sorted from blood, taken in a trial of the OX40 agonist ivuxolimab. This TCR was sampled from an adult with an advanced solid tumor such as melanoma, head and neck, liver or kidney cancer. CDR3 nucleotide sequence: TGCGCCAGCAGTGGTTCCGGACAGGAGAACACTGAAGCTTTCTTT. It encodes CASSGSGQENTEAFF.